This record concerns one TCR beta chain sequence. This sample was included in a study of OX40 agonist ivuxolimab in advanced cancers. The V and J ends lost 1 base and 4 bases respectively, with 13 bases between them. The V gene's germline CDR1 is SGHTA and CDR2 FQGNSA. This CDR3 has 15 amino acids. This table comes from immunoSEQ multiplex PCR, and its TCRdb copy is limited to in-frame clones, with some not included. The sample includes over 60,000 clones, roughly nine tenths of them seen just once. The rearrangement uses TRBV7-2 and TRBJ1-2, with a tentative D call TRBD1 (6 bases). The input for sequencing was CD4+ or CD8+ T cells sorted from blood, taken in a trial of the OX40 agonist ivuxolimab. This TCR was recovered from an adult with an advanced solid tumor such as melanoma, head and neck, liver or kidney cancer. The CDR3 sequence is CASSLDPGAGYGYTF. The CDR3 DNA is TGTGCCAGCAGCTTAGACCCAGGGGCCGGCTATGGCTACACCTTC.